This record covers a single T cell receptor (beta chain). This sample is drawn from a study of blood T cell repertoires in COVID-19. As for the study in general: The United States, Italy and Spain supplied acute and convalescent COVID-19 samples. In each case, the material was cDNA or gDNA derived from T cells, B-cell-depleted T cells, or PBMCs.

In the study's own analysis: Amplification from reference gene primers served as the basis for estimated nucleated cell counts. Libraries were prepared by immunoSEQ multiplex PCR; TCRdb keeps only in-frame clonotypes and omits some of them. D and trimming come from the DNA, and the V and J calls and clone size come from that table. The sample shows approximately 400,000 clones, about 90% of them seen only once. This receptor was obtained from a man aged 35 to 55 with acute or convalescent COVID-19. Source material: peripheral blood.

CDR3 sequence: CAISEPDRERSNQPQHF. CDR3 in DNA: TGTGCCATCAGTGAGCCGGACAGGGAACGGAGCAATCAGCCCCAGCATTTT. V gene TRBV10-3 combines with J gene TRBJ1-5, with TRBD1 matching 8 bases. Unmatched junction bases numbered 7, after V lost 2 bases and J lost 1 base. CDR1 is ENHRY, CDR2 SYGVKD, per germline. The CDR3 spans 17 residues.